This passage covers 2 T cell receptor beta chains from one sample sequenced in a study of blood T cell repertoires in COVID-19. Only in-frame clones appear in the TCRdb table, and some are missing; sequencing was by immunoSEQ multiplex PCR. The sample shows 75,000 to 95,000 clones, about 87% of them seen only once. Sequences were obtained from peripheral blood. The receptors were gathered from a man aged 50-60 years with active COVID-19.

The rearrangement links TRBV11-2 to TRBJ2-7, with 7 bases aligning to TRBD2. The ends lost 0 bases at V and 2 bases at J; junction bases unmatched: 4. The CDR3 runs 15 residues. Germline assignment: CDR1 SGHAT and CDR2 FQNNGV. The CDR3, as DNA: TGTGCCAGCAGCTTAGATTGGGGGGGGACCTACGAGCAGTACTTC. Translation: CASSLDWGGTYEQYF.

This clone was observed a single time. V usage is TRBV19 and J usage is TRBJ1-1; D gene unclear. Germline V gene lookup returns CDR1 LNHDA and CDR2 SQIVND (reference sequence). The CDR3 runs to 13 residues. V dropped 7 bases and J dropped 0 bases, with 9 bases sitting between them. CDR3 in DNA: TGTGCCAGTAAGGAGATTCTGAACACTGAAGCTTTCTTT. As protein: CASKEILNTEAFF.